This entry describes one T cell receptor (beta chain). Its antigen is still unknown. The source of the sample is a study of response to subunit inactivated influenza vaccine. TCRdb analysed the RT-PCR reads with MiXCR anew, one entry per CDR3 protein. The data hold around 790,000 distinct CDR3 sequences, with around 21% observed a single time. Study observations and caveats: Researchers suggested that each seasonal influenza vaccination recruits few new T cells.

The sequence was collected from a man aged 50-60 years who received an inactivated influenza vaccine. The sample was PBMCs from blood, taken about 5 days after vaccination.

The DNA of the CDR3 is TGTGCCAGCAGTTTAGCGGTCGTAACCTACGAGCAGTACTTC. Its protein is CASSLAVVTYEQYF. The J gene is TRBJ2-7, the V gene TRBV12-3 or TRBV12-4; D is ambiguous. The CDR3 has 14 amino acids. Trimming took off 0 bases at V and 2 bases at J, with 8 bases between the two ends.